The 22 T cell receptor beta chains presented below share a single source sample, sequenced in a study of monozygotic twins with inflammatory bowel disease. TCRdb reprocessed the 5' RACE reads; each CDR3 protein has one entry and no DNA is given. The sample is made up of 350,000 to 500,000 distinct CDR3 sequences, and the top ten hold approximately 2.4% of it. The sequenced sample consisted of blood. Receptor source: a human donor with ulcerative colitis or Crohn's disease, or a healthy co-twin of an affected twin (not recorded which).

CDR3 loop: CASSQDEVSILYSYEQYF. The rearrangement joins TRBV3-1 to TRBJ2-7. CDR3 length: 18 residues. From germline, CDR1 is LGHDT and CDR2 YNNKEL (reference sequence).

The chain couples TRBV5-6 to TRBJ2-4; absent DNA, TCRdb's TRBD1 call cannot be checked. The CDR3 is made up of 13 amino acids. From germline, CDR1 is SGHDT and CDR2 YYEEEE. CDR3 residues: CASSVKGQYIQYF.

The rearrangement uses TRBV29-1 and TRBJ1-2; TCRdb picks TRBD1, but there is no DNA to check that call. The CDR3 runs 13 residues. Germline CDR1 is SQVTM and CDR2 is ANQGSEA. This CDR3 is CSVTGTGDYGYTF.

The rearrangement links TRBV5-5 to TRBJ2-2. Germline-derived CDR1 and CDR2 are SGHKS and YYEKEE (reference sequence). The length of the CDR3 is 13 residues. CDR3: CASSSLPTGELFF.

The genes are TRBV29-1 and TRBJ1-1. Germline V gene lookup returns CDR1 SQVTM and CDR2 ANQGSEA. There are 11 residues in the CDR3. This CDR3 is CSVSENTEAFF.

V gene TRBV20-1 combines with J gene TRBJ1-3; the TCRdb call, TRBD1, lacks DNA for checking. The CDR3 loop spans 16 amino acids. The germline CDR1 and CDR2 sequences are DFQATT and SNEGSKA (reference sequence). CDR3: CSARDQSRGNGNTIYF.

The chain uses TRBV2 and TRBJ2-7; TCRdb's D call, TRBD1, is unchecked because there is no DNA. Germline values: CDR1 SNHLY, CDR2 FYNNEI. CDR3 length: 13 amino acids. CDR3 residues: CASLRDRGYEQYF. The full variable domain, in which reference TRBV2 and TRBJ2-7 provide the parts outside the CDR3, is EPEVTQTPSHQVTQMGQEVILRCVPISNHLYFYWYRQILGQKVEFLVSFYNNEISEKSEIFDDQFSVERPDGSNFTLKIRSTKLEDSAMYFCASLRDRGYEQYFGPGTRLTVT.

The rearrangement links TRBV7-2 to TRBJ2-3. Germline CDR1 is SGHTA and CDR2 is FQGNSA. This CDR3 has 15 amino acids. The CDR3 here is CASSLITISTDTQYF.

The gene calls are TRBV6-5 and TRBJ1-2; TCRdb indicates TRBD1, and absent DNA this call remains unverified. Germline CDR1 MNHEY, CDR2 SVGAGI. The length of the CDR3 is 14 residues. CDR3 amino acids: CASSWSQGKGGYTF.

The rearrangement links TRBV12-3 or TRBV12-4 to TRBJ2-4; the TCRdb D gene call, TRBD1, has no DNA to confirm it. The CDR3 spans 17 residues. The CDR3 spells CASSSQGRRGAKNIQYF.

The rearrangement uses TRBV10-3 and TRBJ2-7. The CDR3 has 14 amino acids. Germline values: CDR1 ENHRY, CDR2 SYGVKD. The CDR3 sequence: CAISFSEGTYEQYF.

This chain uses TRBV20-1 with TRBJ2-5; TCRdb names TRBD2, which stays unverified in the absence of DNA. The CDR3 totals 17 residues. CDR1 is DFQATT and CDR2 is SNEGSKA in the germline V gene (reference sequence). The CDR3 reads CSAWGLAGTQFRETQYF.

V usage is TRBV7-2 and J usage is TRBJ2-5. Germline CDR1 is SGHTA and CDR2 is FQGNSA. The CDR3 length is 14 residues. The CDR3 spells CASSLSRIGETQYF.

The CDR3 region is CASRGATGQNEKLFF. V usage is TRBV5-1 and J usage is TRBJ1-4; lacking DNA, the TRBD1 call made by TCRdb goes unchecked. Germline V gene data show CDR1 as SGHRS and CDR2 as YFSETQ. The length of the CDR3 is 15 residues. Filled out from reference TRBV5-1 and TRBJ1-4, the complete variable domain reads KAGVTQTPRYLIKTRGQQVTLSCSPISGHRSVSWYQQTPGQGLQFLFEYFSETQRNKGNFPGRFSGRQFSNSRSEMNVSTLELGDSALYLCASRGATGQNEKLFFGSGTQLSVL.

The chain employs TRBV10-3 and TRBJ1-5. Germline V gene sequence: CDR1 ENHRY, CDR2 SYGVKD. The CDR3 consists of 13 residues. The CDR3: CAIRDNYNQPQHF.

This rearrangement joins TRBV5-1 to TRBJ2-7. The CDR3 spans 14 residues. Per germline, CDR1 SGHRS and CDR2 YFSETQ. This chain's CDR3 is CASSESGAKYEQYF.

The chain links TRBV3-1 to TRBJ2-2; TCRdb designates TRBD2, a call that cannot be tested without DNA. Germline lookup yields CDR1 LGHDT and CDR2 YNNKEL (reference sequence). The CDR3 has 18 residues. The chain's CDR3 is CASSRSPPTVLNTGELFF.

The chain employs TRBV27 and TRBJ1-5; no DNA is available, so the TRBD1 call from TCRdb remains unchecked. Germline CDR1 reads MNHEY; CDR2 reads SMNVEV (reference sequence). This CDR3 has 13 amino acids. The CDR3 sequence is CASGFGGAQPQHF.

The chain employs TRBV4-1 and TRBJ2-1. Germline CDR1 and CDR2: MGHRA and YSYEKL. This CDR3 comprises 14 residues. CDR3 region: CASSLEFGYNEQFF.

The V gene is TRBV7-8, the J gene TRBJ2-7; TCRdb's D call, TRBD1, is unchecked because there is no DNA. Germline V gives CDR1 SGHVS, CDR2 FQNEAQ. This CDR3 spans 16 amino acids. This CDR3 reads CASSSSPTGSRYEQYF.

The V and J genes are TRBV20-1 and TRBJ2-5; TCRdb calls TRBD1, which cannot be checked without DNA. Germline V gives CDR1 DFQATT, CDR2 SNEGSKA (reference sequence). This CDR3 has 16 residues. The CDR3 reads CSASFDLGLYQETQYF.

This rearrangement joins TRBV3-1 to TRBJ2-5; TCRdb returns TRBD1, unconfirmable since there is no DNA. Germline V gene sequence: CDR1 LGHDT, CDR2 YNNKEL (reference sequence). The CDR3 length is 16 residues. CDR3 sequence reads: CASSQDGARYQETQYF.